This T cell receptor beta chain was sequenced during a study of T cell responses to AZD1222 COVID-19 vaccine. Broader study findings: Nearly half of spike-specific TCRs reportedly target unmutated variant regions. Spike-specific TCR breadth and depth grew following two AZD1222 doses.

Generated by immunoSEQ multiplex PCR, the TCRdb table keeps only in-frame clones and is missing some. Of some 190,000 clones in the sample, roughly 92% are singletons; the top ten hold approximately 1.7%. This clone occurred once. Its target is not known. The V and J ends lost 0 bases and 11 bases respectively, with 14 bases between them. Germline V gene data show CDR1 as SGDLS and CDR2 as YYNGEE. The CDR3 extends over 14 amino acids. The receptor comes from an adult who received the AZD1222 COVID-19 vaccine. The V and J genes are TRBV9 and TRBJ2-2; a weak D match, TRBD2 (5 bases). The sequences come from peripheral blood, collected 28 days after the second AZD1222 dose. DNA of the CDR3: TGTGCCAGCAGCGTAGAGGACTTCGGCGTTGAGCTGTTTTTT. Translating it yields CASSVEDFGVELFF.